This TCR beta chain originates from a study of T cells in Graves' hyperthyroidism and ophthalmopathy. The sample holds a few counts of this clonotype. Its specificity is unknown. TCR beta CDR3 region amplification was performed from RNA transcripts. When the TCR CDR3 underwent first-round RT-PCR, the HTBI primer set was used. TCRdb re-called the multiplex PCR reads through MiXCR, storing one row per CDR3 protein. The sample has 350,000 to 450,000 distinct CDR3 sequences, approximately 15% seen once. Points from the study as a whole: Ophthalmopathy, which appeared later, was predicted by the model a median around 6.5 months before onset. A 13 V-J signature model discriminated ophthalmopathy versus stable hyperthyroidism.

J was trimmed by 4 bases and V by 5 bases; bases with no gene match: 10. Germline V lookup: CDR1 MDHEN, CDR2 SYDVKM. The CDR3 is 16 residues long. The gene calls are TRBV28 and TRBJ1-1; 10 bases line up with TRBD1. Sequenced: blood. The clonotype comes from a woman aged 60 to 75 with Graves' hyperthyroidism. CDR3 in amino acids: CASSPGQGTISTEAFF. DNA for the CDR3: TGTGCCAGCAGTCCGGGACAGGGGACAATTAGCACTGAAGCTTTCTTT.